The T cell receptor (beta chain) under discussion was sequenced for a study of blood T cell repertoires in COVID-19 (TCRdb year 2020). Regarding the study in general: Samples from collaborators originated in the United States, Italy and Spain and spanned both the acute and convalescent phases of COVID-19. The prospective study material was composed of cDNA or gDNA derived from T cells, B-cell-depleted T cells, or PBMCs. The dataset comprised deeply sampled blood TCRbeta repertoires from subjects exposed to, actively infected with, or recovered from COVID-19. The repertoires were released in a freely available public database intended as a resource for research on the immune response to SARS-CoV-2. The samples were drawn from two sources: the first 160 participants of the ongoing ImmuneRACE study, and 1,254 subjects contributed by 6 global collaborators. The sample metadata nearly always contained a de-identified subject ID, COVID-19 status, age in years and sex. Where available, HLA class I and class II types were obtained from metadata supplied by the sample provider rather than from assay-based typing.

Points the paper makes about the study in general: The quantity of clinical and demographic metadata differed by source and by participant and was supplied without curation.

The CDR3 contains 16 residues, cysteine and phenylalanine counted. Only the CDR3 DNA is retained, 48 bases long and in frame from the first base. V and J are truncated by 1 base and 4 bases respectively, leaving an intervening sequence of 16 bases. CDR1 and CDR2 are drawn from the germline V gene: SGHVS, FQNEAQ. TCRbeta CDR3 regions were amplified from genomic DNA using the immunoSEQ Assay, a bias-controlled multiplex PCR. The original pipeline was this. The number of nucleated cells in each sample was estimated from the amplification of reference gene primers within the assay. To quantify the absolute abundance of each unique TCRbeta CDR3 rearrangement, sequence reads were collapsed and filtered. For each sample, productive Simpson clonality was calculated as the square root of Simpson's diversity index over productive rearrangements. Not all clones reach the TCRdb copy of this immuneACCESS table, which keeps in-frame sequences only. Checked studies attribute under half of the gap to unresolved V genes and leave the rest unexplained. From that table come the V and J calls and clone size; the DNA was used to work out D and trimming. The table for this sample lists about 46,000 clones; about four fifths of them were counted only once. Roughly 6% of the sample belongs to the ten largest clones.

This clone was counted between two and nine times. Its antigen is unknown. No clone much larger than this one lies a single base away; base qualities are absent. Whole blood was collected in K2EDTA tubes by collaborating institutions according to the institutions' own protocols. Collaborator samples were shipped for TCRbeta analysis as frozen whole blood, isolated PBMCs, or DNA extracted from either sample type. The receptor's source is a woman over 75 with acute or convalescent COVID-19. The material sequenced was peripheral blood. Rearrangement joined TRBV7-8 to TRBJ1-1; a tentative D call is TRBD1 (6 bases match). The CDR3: CASSLVAGGEGTEAFF. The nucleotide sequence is TGTGCCAGCAGCTTAGTTGCGGGGGGCGAAGGCACTGAAGCTTTCTTT.